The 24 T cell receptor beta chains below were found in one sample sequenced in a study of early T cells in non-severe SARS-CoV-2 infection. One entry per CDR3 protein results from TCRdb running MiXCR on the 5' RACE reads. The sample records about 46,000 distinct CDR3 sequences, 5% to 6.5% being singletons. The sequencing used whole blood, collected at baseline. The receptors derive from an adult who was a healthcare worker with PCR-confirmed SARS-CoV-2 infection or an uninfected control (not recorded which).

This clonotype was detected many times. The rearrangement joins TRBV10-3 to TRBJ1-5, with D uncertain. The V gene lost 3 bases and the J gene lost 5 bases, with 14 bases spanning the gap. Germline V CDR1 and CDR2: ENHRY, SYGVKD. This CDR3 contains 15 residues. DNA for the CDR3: TGTGCCATCAGTGAAAATCCGGGAGACCATCAGCCCCAGCATTTT. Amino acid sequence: CAISENPGDHQPQHF.

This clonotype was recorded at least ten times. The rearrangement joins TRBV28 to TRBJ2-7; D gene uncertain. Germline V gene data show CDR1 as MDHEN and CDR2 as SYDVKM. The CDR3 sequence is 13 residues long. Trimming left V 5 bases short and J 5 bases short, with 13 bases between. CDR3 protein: CASSIPDPDEQYF. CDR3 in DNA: TGTGCCAGCAGTATACCGGACCCGGACGAGCAGTACTTC. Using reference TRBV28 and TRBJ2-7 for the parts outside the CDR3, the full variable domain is DVKVTQSSRYLVKRTGEKVFLECVQDMDHENMFWYRQDPGLGLRLIYFSYDVKMKEKGDIPEGYSVSREKKERFSLILESASTNQTSMYLCASSIPDPDEQYFGPGTRLTVT.

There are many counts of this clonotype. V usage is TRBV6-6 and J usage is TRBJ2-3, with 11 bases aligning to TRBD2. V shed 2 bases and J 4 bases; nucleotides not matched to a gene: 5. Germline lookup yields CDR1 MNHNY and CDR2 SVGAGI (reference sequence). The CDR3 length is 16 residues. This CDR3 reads CASSYLLAGEADTQYF. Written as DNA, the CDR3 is TGTGCCAGCAGTTACCTACTAGCGGGAGAGGCAGATACGCAGTATTTT.

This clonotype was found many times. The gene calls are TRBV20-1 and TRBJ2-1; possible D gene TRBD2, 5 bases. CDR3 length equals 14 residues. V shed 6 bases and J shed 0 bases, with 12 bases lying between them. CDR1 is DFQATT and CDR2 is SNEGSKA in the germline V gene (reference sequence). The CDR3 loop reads CSALGLVSYNEQFF. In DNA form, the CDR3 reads TGCAGTGCCCTCGGACTCGTCTCCTACAATGAGCAGTTCTTC.

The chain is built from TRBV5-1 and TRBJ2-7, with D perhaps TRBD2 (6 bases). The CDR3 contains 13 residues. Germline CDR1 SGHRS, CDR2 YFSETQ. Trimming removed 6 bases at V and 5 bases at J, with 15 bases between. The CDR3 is CASTRDSGNEQYF. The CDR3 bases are TGCGCCAGCACCCGGGACTCCGGGAACGAGCAGTACTTC.

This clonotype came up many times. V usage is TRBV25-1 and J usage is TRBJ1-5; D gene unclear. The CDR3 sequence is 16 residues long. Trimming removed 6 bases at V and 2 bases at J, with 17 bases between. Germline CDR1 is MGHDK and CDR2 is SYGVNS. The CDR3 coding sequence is TGTGCCAGCAGCGGAGGGCAAGAGTCGGGCAATCAGCCCCAGCATTTT. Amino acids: CASSGGQESGNQPQHF.

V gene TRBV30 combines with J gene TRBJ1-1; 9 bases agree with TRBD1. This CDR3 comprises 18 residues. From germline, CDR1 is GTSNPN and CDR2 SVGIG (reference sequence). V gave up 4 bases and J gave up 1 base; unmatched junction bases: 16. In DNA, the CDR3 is TGTGCCTGGAACCGACCACCCCGGGACAGGGCTACGAACACTGAAGCTTTCTTT. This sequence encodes CAWNRPPRDRATNTEAFF. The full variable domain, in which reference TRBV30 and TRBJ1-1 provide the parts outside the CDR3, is SQTIHQWPATLVQPVGSPLSLECTVEGTSNPNLYWYRQAAGRGLQLLFYSVGIGQISSEVPQNLSASRPQDRQFILSSKKLLLSDSGFYLCAWNRPPRDRATNTEAFFGQGTRLTVV.

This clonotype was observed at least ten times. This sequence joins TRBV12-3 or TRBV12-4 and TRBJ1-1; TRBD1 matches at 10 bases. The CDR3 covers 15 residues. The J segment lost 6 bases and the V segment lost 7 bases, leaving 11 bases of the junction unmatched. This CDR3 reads CASTNPGQGYPEAFF. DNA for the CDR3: TGTGCCAGCACTAACCCGGGACAGGGGTACCCTGAAGCTTTCTTT.

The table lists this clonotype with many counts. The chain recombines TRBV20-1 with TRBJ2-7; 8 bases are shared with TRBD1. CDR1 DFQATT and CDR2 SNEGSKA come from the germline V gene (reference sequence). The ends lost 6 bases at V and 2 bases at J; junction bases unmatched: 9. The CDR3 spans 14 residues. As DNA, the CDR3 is TGCAGTGCGGAGGGTAGACAGGGGCCCTACGAGCAGTACTTC. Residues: CSAEGRQGPYEQYF.

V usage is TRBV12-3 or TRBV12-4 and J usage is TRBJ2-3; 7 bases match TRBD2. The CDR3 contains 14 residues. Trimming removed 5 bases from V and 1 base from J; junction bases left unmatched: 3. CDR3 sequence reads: CASSDSGGTDTQYF. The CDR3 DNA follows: TGTGCCAGCAGTGACAGCGGGGGCACAGATACGCAGTATTTT.

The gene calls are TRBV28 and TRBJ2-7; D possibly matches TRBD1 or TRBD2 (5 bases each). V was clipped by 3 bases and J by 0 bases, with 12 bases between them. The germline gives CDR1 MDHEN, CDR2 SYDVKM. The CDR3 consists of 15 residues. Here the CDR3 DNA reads TGTGCCAGCAGTTTCAGGGACGTAAGCTCCTACGAGCAGTACTTC. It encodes CASSFRDVSSYEQYF.

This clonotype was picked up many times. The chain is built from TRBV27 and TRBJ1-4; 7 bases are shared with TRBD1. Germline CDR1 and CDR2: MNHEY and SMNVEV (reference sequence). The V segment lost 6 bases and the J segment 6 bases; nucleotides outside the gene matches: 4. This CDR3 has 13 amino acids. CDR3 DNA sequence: TGTGCCAGCAGGGATACAGGGGATGAAAAACTGTTTTTT. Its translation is CASRDTGDEKLFF. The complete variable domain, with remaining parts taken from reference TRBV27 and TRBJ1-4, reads EAQVTQNPRYLITVTGKKLTVTCSQNMNHEYMSWYRQDPGLGLRQIYYSMNVEVTDKGDVPEGYKVSRKEKRNFPLILESPSPNQTSLYFCASRDTGDEKLFFGSGTQLSVL.

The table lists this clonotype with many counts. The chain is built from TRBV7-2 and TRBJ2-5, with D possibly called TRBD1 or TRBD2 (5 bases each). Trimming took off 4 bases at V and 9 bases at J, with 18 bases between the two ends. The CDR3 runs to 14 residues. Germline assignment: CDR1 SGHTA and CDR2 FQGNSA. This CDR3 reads CASSSSRGLQAQYF. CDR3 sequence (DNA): TGTGCCAGCAGCTCGAGCCGGGGCCTTCAAGCCCAGTACTTC.

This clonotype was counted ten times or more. The CDR3 protein is CASVWGLAGDNEQFF. CDR3 coding DNA: TGTGCCAGCGTCTGGGGGCTAGCGGGTGACAATGAGCAGTTCTTC. The V gene is TRBV2, the J gene TRBJ2-1, with 8 positions matching TRBD2. Losses at the gene ends were 8 bases for V and 5 bases for J; bases not matched to a gene: 11. CDR1 and CDR2 (germline): SNHLY, FYNNEI. CDR3 length: 15 residues.

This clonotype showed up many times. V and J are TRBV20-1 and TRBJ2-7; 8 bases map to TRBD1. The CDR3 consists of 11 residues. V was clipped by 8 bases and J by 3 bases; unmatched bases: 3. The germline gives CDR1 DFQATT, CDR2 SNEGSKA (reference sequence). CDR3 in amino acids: CSNRGDYEQYF. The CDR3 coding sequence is TGCAGTAACAGGGGGGACTACGAGCAGTACTTC.

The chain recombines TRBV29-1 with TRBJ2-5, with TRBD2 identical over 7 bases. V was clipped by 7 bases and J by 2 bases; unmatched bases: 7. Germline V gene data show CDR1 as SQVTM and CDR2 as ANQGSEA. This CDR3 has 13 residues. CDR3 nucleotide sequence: TGCAGCGGGGAAAGCGGGACGCAAGAGACCCAGTACTTC. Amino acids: CSGESGTQETQYF.

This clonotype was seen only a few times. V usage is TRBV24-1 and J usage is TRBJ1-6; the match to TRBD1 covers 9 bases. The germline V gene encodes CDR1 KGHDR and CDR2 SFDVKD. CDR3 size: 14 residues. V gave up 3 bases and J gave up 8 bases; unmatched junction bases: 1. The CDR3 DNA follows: TGTGCCACCAGTGATCGGGACAGGGATTCACCCCTCCACTTT. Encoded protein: CATSDRDRDSPLHF.

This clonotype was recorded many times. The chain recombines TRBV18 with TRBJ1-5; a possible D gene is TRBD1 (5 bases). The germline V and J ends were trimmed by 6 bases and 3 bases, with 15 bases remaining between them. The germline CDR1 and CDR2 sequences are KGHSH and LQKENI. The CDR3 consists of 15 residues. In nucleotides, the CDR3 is TGTGCCAGCTCCCAAAACCAGGGCGACAATCAGCCCCAGCATTTT. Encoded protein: CASSQNQGDNQPQHF.

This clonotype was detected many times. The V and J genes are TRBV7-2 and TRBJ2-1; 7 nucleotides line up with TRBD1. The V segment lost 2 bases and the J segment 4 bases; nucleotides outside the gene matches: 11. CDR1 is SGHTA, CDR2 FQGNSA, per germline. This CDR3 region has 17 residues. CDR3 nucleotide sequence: TGTGCCAGCAGCTTACAACCGGGGACAGTCGATTACAATGAGCAGTTCTTC. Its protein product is CASSLQPGTVDYNEQFF.

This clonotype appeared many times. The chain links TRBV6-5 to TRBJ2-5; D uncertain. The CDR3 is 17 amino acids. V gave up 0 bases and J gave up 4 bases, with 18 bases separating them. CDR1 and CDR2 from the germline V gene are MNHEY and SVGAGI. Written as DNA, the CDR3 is TGTGCCAGCAGTTACTCATCATCTACCGTAGCTGGAGAGACCCAGTACTTC. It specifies CASSYSSSTVAGETQYF.

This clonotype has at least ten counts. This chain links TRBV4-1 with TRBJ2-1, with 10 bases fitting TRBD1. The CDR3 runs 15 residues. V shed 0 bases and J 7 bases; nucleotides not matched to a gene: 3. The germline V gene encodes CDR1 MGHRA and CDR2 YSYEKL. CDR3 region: CASSQEWDRGNEQFF. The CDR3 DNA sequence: TGCGCCAGCAGCCAAGAATGGGACAGGGGTAATGAGCAGTTCTTC.

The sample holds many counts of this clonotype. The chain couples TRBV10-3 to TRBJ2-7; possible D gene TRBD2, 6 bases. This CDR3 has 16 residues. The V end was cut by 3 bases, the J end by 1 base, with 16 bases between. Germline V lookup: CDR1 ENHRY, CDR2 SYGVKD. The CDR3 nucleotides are TGTGCCATCAGTGACGACCCGGGACTCCCTTCCTACGAGCAGTACTTC. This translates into CAISDDPGLPSYEQYF.

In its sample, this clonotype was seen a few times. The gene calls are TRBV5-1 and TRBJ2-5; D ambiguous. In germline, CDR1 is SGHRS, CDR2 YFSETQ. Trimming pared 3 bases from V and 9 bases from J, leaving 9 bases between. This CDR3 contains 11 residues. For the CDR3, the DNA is TGCGCCAGCAGCTCCGCTGTGTCCCAGTACTTC. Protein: CASSSAVSQYF. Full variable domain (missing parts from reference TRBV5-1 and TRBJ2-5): KAGVTQTPRYLIKTRGQQVTLSCSPISGHRSVSWYQQTPGQGLQFLFEYFSETQRNKGNFPGRFSGRQFSNSRSEMNVSTLELGDSALYLCASSSAVSQYFGPGTRLLVL.

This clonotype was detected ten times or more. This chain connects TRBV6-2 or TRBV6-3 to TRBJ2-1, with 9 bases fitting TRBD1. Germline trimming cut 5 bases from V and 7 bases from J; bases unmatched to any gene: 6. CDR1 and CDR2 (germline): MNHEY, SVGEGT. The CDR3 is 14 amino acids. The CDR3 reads CASSTMTGGNEQFF. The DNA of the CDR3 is TGTGCCAGCAGTACCATGACAGGGGGTAATGAGCAGTTCTTC.